This is a list of T cell receptor beta chains from one sample in a study of PD-L1 blockade in urothelial cancer. Here immunoSEQ multiplex PCR was the method, and the copy in TCRdb shows in-frame clones only, minus some. The sample has about 81,000 clones, 90% to 95% seen once. The sample here was PBMCs, taken around atezolizumab (anti-PD-L1) treatment. The receptors originated from a man aged 60 to 75 with urothelial cancer. Each CDR3 is given with its conserved first and last residue. The size field is filled for only some rows; it gives once, few, many or a size class.

v_gene: TRBV19; len: 15; abundance: .; CDR3aa: CASSISPGGGWEQYF
v_gene: TRBV5-1; len: 15; abundance: .; CDR3aa: CASSLGQGMNTEAFF
v_gene: TRBV11-2; len: 16; abundance: .; CDR3aa: CASSKIIGQRENEQYF
v_gene: TRBV5-1; len: 13; abundance: .; CDR3aa: CASSLSAGYEQYF
v_gene: TRBV11-3; len: 18; abundance: .; CDR3aa: CASSLEGTSQPNTGELFF
v_gene: TRBV6-6; len: 14; abundance: .; CDR3aa: CASSPQGRNTEAFF
v_gene: TRBV23-1; len: 18; abundance: .; CDR3aa: CASSQSMGLAGYNSPLHF
v_gene: TRBV10-3; len: 13; abundance: .; CDR3aa: CAIRTLADNEQFF
v_gene: TRBV4-3; len: 16; abundance: .; CDR3aa: CASSQQAGASTDTQYF
v_gene: TRBV6-5; len: 13; abundance: once; CDR3aa: CASSAPSGDGYTF
v_gene: TRBV6-5; len: 13; abundance: once; CDR3aa: CATRDLSSYEQYF
v_gene: TRBV6-5; len: 15; abundance: .; CDR3aa: CASSYSGRRTDTQYF
v_gene: TRBV5-1; len: 15; abundance: .; CDR3aa: CASSLYSGGSNEQFF
v_gene: TRBV2; len: 13; abundance: .; CDR3aa: CASSTTGDYGYTF
v_gene: TRBV7-6; len: 15; abundance: .; CDR3aa: CASSLGDGGQETQYF
v_gene: TRBV7-9; len: 17; abundance: .; CDR3aa: CASSLLGQARGQNIQYF
v_gene: TRBV6-5; len: 12; abundance: .; CDR3aa: CASSRLAGELFF
v_gene: TRBV27; len: 13; abundance: once; CDR3aa: CASSDRGYTEAFF
v_gene: TRBV27; len: 15; abundance: .; CDR3aa: CASRALTVRSSEAFF
v_gene: TRBV19; len: 14; abundance: .; CDR3aa: CASSLPGITDTQYF
v_gene: TRBV14; len: 13; abundance: .; CDR3aa: CASSQGGRTEAFF
v_gene: TRBV28; len: 15; abundance: once; CDR3aa: CASSPTGGPNYGYTF
v_gene: TRBV4-3; len: 14; abundance: .; CDR3aa: CASSQVLWSDTQYF
v_gene: TRBV28; len: 14; abundance: .; CDR3aa: CASSPGQGAYEQYF
v_gene: TRBV6-1; len: 12; abundance: once; CDR3aa: CASSESAYEQYF
v_gene: TRBV4-2; len: 19; abundance: .; CDR3aa: CASSQDSSGGRDYTDTQYF
v_gene: TRBV5-1; len: 15; abundance: .; CDR3aa: CASSLDQANTGELFF
v_gene: TRBV6-5; len: 14; abundance: .; CDR3aa: CASSLQGSLEKLFF
v_gene: TRBV6-6; len: 14; abundance: once; CDR3aa: CASRSTGDTDTQYF
v_gene: TRBV9; len: 15; abundance: .; CDR3aa: CASSVVGGSYNEQFF
v_gene: TRBV6-5; len: 14; abundance: once; CDR3aa: CASSTTGGNEKLFF
v_gene: TRBV10-3; len: 14; abundance: .; CDR3aa: CAIRASGRADTQYF
v_gene: TRBV7-3; len: 15; abundance: .; CDR3aa: CASSLSTSGPYEQYF
v_gene: TRBV6-5; len: 15; abundance: .; CDR3aa: CASSSMAGQNYGYTF
v_gene: TRBV9; len: 16; abundance: few; CDR3aa: CASGRQGGSSGNTIYF
v_gene: TRBV15; len: 18; abundance: .; CDR3aa: CATSSYPPGQGFTGELFF
v_gene: TRBV4-2; len: 14; abundance: .; CDR3aa: CASSPQGRDQPQHF
v_gene: TRBV9; len: 16; abundance: .; CDR3aa: CASSFAPGQGNTEAFF
v_gene: TRBV11-1; len: 15; abundance: .; CDR3aa: CASSSGPISYNEQFF
v_gene: TRBV4-1; len: 17; abundance: .; CDR3aa: CASSPTTTVSSGNTIYF
v_gene: TRBV6-1; len: 17; abundance: .; CDR3aa: CASSGQKPGQGVGGYTF
v_gene: TRBV5-1; len: 16; abundance: .; CDR3aa: CASSRSTGQSPYEQYF
v_gene: TRBV19; len: 15; abundance: .; CDR3aa: CASTLRQGAFQPQHF
v_gene: TRBV18; len: 13; abundance: .; CDR3aa: CASSPGSRETQYF
v_gene: TRBV10-3; len: 19; abundance: .; CDR3aa: CAISELGLAGGHGTGELFF
v_gene: TRBV30; len: 13; abundance: .; CDR3aa: CAWSSAGGYEQYF
v_gene: TRBV11-3; len: 11; abundance: .; CDR3aa: CASSFQNEQFF
v_gene: TRBV7-2; len: 14; abundance: .; CDR3aa: CASSLGGDTDTQYF
v_gene: TRBV5-4; len: 15; abundance: .; CDR3aa: CASSPARSAGLEQYF
v_gene: TRBV6-1; len: 12; abundance: .; CDR3aa: CASIGMAVRAFF
v_gene: TRBV18; len: 14; abundance: .; CDR3aa: CASSRDRGRNEQFF
v_gene: TRBV30; len: 11; abundance: .; CDR3aa: CAWSGQGEAFF
v_gene: TRBV19; len: 12; abundance: .; CDR3aa: CASNTGLYGYTF
v_gene: TRBV30; len: 13; abundance: .; CDR3aa: CAWSDRDNQPQHF
v_gene: TRBV11-2; len: 15; abundance: .; CDR3aa: CASSYLAGTYNEQFF